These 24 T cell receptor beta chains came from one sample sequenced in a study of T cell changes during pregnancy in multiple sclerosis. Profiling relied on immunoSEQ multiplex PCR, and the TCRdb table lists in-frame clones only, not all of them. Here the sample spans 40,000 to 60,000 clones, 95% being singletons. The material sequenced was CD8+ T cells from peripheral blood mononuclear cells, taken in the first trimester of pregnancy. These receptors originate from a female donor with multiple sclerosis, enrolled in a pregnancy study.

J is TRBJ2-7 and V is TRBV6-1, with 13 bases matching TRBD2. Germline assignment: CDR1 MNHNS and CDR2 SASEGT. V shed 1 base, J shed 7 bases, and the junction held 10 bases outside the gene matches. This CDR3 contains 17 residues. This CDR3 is CASSEVVRTSGRGEQYF. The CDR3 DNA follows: TGTGCCAGCAGTGAAGTGGTACGGACTAGCGGGAGAGGGGAGCAGTACTTC.

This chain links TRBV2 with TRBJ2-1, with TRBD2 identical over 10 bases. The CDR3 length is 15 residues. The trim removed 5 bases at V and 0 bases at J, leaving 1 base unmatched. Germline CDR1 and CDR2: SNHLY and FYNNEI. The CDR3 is CASSPSGSSYNEQFF. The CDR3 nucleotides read TGTGCCAGCAGTCCTAGCGGGAGCTCCTACAATGAGCAGTTCTTC.

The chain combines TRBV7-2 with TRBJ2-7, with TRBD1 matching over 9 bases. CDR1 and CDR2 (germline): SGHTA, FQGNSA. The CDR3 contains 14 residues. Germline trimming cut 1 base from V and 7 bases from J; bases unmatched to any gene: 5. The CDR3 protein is CASSLVDRGQEQYF. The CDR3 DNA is TGTGCCAGCAGCTTAGTGGACAGGGGCCAAGAGCAGTACTTC.

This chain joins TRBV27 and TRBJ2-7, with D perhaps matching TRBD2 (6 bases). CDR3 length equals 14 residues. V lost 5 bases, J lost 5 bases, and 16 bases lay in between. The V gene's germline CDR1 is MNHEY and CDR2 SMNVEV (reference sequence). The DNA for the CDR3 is TGTGCCAGCAGTATTAGCAGGAGGGCCCACGAGCAGTACTTC. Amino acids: CASSISRRAHEQYF.

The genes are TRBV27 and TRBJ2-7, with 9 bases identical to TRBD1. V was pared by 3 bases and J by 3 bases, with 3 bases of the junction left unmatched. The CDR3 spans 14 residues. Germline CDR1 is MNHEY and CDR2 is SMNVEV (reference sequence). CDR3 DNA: TGTGCCAGCAGTTTCGGGACAGGGCTCTACGAGCAGTACTTC. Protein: CASSFGTGLYEQYF.

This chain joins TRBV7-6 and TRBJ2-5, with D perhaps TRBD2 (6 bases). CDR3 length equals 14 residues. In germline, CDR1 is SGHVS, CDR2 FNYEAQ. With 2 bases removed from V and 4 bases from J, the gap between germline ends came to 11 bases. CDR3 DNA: TGTGCCAGCAGCTTATTCGGGGGTCTAGAGACCCAGTACTTC. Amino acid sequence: CASSLFGGLETQYF.

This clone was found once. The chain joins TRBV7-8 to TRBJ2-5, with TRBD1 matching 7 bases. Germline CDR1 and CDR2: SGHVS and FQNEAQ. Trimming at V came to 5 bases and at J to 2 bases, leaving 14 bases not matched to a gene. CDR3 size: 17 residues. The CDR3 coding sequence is TGTGCCAGCAGCCCGGAACCGGGACAGACCTTTCAAGAGACCCAGTACTTC. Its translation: CASSPEPGQTFQETQYF. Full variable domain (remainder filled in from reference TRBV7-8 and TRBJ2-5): GAGVSQSPRYKVAKRGQDVALRCDPISGHVSLFWYQQALGQGPEFLTYFQNEAQLDKSGLPSDRFFAERPEGSVSTLKIQRTQQEDSAVYLCASSPEPGQTFQETQYFGPGTRLLVL.

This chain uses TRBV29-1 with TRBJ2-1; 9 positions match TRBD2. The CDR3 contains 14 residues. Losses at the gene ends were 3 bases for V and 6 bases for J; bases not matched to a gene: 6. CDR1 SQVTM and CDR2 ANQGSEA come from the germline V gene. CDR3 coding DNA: TGCAGCGTTGACGCCCAAGCGGGAGGCAATGAGCAGTTCTTC. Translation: CSVDAQAGGNEQFF.

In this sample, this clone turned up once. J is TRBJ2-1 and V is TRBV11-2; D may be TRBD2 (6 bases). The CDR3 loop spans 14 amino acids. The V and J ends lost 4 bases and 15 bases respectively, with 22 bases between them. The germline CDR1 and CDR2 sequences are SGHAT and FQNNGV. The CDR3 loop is CASSSLELAGNGFF. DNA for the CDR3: TGTGCCAGCAGCTCACTCGAACTGGCGGGGAATGGGTTCTTC.

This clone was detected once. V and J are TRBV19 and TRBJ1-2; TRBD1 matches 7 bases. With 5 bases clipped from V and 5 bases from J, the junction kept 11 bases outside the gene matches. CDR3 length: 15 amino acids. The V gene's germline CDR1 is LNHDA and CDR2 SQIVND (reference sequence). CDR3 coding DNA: TGTGCCAGTAGTTCCCTGGGGGGACAGATATATGGCTACACCTTC. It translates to CASSSLGGQIYGYTF. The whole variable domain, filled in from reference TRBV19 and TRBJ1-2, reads DGGITQSPKYLFRKEGQNVTLSCEQNLNHDAMYWYRQDPGQGLRLIYYSQIVNDFQKGDIAEGYSVSREKKESFPLTVTSAQKNPTAFYLCASSSLGGQIYGYTFGSGTRLTVV.

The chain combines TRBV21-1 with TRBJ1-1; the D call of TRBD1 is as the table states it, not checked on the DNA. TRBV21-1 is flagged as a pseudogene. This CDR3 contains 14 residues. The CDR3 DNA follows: TGTGCCAGCAGCAAAAGGACAGGGAACACTGAAGCTTTCTTT. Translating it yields CASSKRTGNTEAFF.

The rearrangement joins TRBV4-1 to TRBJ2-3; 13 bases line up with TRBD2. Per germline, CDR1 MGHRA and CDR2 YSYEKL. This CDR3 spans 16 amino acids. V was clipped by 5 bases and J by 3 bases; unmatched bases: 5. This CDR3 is CASSSRTSGRTDTQYF. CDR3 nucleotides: TGCGCCAGCAGCTCCCGGACTAGCGGGAGAACAGATACGCAGTATTTT.

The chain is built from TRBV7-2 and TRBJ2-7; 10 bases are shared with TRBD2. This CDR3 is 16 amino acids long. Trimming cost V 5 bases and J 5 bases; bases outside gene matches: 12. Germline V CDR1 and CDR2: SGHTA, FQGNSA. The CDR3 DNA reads TGTGCCAGCAGCCCCCTATCTAGCGGGAGACCCAACGAGCAGTACTTC. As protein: CASSPLSSGRPNEQYF.

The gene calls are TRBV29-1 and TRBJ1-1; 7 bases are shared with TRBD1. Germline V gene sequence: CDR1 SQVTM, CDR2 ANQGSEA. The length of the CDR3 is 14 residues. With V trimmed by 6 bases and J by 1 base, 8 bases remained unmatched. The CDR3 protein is CSVGDDRANTEAFF. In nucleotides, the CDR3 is TGCAGCGTGGGAGATGACAGGGCGAACACTGAAGCTTTCTTT.

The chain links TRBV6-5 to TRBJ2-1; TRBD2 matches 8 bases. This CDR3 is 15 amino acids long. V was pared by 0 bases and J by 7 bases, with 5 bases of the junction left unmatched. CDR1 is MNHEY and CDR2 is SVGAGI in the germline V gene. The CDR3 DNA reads TGTGCCAGCAGTTACTCGCGGGAGGCCGGAAATGAGCAGTTCTTC. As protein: CASSYSREAGNEQFF.

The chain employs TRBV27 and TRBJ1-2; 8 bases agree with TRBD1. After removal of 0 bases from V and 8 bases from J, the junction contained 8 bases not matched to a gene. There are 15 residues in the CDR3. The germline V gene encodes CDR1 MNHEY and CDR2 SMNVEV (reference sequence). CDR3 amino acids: CASSLSGQGPFGYTF. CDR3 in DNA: TGTGCCAGCAGTTTATCTGGACAGGGCCCCTTCGGCTACACCTTC.

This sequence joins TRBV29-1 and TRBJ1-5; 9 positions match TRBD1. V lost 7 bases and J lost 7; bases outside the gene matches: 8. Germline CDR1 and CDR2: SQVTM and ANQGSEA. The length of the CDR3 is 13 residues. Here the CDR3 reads CSGGTGNEQPQHF. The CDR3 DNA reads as TGCAGCGGGGGGACAGGGAATGAGCAGCCCCAGCATTTT.

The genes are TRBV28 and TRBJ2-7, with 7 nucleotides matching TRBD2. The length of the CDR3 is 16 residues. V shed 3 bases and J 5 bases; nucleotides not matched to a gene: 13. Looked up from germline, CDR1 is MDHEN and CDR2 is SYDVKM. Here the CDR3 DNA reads TGTGCCAGCAGTTTGGGGGGGGTCTCTAGCCGTAACGAGCAGTACTTC. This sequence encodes CASSLGGVSSRNEQYF.

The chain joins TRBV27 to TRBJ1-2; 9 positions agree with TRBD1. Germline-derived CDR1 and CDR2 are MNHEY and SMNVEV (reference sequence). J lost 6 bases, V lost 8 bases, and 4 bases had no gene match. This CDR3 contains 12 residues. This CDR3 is CASGDRVHGYTF. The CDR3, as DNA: TGTGCCAGCGGGGACAGGGTCCATGGCTACACCTTC.

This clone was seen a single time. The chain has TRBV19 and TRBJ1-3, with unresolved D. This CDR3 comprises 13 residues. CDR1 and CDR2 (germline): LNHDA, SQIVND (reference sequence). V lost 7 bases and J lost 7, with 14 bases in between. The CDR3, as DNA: TGTGCCAGTACCTTTTATCCGGGGAACACCATATATTTT. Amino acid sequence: CASTFYPGNTIYF.

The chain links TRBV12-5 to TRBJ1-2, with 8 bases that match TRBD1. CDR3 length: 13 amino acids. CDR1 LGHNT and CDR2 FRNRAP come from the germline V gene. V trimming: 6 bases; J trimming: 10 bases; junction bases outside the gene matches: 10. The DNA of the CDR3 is TGTGCTAGTGGGCCCTCCGGGACAGGATACTACACCTTC. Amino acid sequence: CASGPSGTGYYTF.

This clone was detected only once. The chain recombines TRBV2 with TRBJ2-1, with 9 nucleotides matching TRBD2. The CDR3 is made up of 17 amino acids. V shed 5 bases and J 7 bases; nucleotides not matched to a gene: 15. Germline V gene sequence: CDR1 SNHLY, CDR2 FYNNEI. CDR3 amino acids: CASSLTLVAGEGNEQFF. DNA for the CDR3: TGTGCCAGCAGTTTAACACTCGTAGCGGGAGAGGGAAATGAGCAGTTCTTC.

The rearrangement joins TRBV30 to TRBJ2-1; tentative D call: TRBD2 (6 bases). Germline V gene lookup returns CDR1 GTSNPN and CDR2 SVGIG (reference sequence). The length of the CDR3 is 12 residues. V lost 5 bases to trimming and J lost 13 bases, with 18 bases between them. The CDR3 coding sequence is TGTGCCTGGTCCGGGATAGCGGACCTCCAGTTCTTC. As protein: CAWSGIADLQFF.

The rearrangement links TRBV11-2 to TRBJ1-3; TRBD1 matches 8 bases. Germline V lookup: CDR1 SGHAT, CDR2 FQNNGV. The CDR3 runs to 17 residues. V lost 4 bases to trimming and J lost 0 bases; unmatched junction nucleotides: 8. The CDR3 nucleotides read TGTGCCAGCAGCTCCGGACAGGGCAGGCACTCTGGAAACACCATATATTTT. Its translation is CASSSGQGRHSGNTIYF.